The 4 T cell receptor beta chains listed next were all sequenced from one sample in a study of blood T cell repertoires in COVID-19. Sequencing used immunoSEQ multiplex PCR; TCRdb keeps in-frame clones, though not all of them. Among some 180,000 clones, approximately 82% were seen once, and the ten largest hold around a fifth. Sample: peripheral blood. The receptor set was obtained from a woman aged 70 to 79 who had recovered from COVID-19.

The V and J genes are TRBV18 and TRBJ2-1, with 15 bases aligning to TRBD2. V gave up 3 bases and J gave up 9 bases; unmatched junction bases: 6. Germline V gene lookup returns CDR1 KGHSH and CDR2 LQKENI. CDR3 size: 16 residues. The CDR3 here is CASSPRTSGGAGEQFF. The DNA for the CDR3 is TGTGCCAGCTCACCGCGGACTAGCGGGGGGGCTGGTGAGCAGTTCTTC.

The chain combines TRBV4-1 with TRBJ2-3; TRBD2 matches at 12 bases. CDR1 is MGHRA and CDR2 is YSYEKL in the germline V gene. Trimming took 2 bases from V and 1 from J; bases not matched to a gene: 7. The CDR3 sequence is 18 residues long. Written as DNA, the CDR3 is TGCGCCAGCAGCCAACTGACTAGCGGGAGTACTGGCACAGATACGCAGTATTTT. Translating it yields CASSQLTSGSTGTDTQYF.

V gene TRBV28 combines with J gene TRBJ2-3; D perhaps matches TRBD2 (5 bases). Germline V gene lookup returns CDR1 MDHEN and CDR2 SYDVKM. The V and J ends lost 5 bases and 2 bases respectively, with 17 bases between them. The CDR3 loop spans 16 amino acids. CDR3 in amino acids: CASSVSGSENTDTQYF. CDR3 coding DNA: TGTGCCAGCAGTGTCTCGGGGAGCGAAAACACAGATACGCAGTATTTT.

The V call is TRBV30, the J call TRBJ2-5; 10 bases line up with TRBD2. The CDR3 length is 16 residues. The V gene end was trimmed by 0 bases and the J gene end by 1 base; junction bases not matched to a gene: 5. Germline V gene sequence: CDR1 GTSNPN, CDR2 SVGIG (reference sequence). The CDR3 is CAWSVGASGSQETQYF. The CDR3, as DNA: TGTGCCTGGAGTGTTGGGGCTAGCGGGAGCCAAGAGACCCAGTACTTC.